The sequence of this T cell receptor beta chain was determined in a study of T cells expressing NK-cell markers. A note on this clonotype: The antigen is unknown.

The V gene's germline CDR1 is SGHTA and CDR2 FQGNSA. This CDR3 has 12 amino acids. TCRdb reprocessed the 5' RACE reads and reports one entry per CDR3 protein, with no DNA. The sample totals 450,000 to 600,000 distinct CDR3 sequences. The study, taken as a whole, reports: Clarity on HCMV specificity was lacking for the expanded NKG2C+ T cell clones.

Specimen: blood T cells: a sorted CD56 or NKG2C T cell subset, CD4+ or CD8+ T cells, or bulk PBMC T cells (not recorded which). This chain links TRBV7-2 with TRBJ2-3; checking the TCRdb D call of TRBD1 is not possible without DNA. This clonotype was sampled from a man between 18 and 29 years old in good health. The CDR3 loop reads CASSAPFRPQYF.